This T cell receptor (beta chain) was observed in a study of T-cell memory formation after mild COVID-19. Overall study context: Largely, the TCR clusters proved donor specific.

Findings of the study overall: CD4+ clones that contracted lay mainly in CM and EM; CD8+ ones lay in EMRA.

Comments on this clonotype: The antigen is undetermined.

Per the germline V gene, CDR1 is SGHAT and CDR2 is FQNNGV. This CDR3 is built from 15 residues. With V trimmed by 5 bases and J by 5 bases, 8 bases remained unmatched. TCRdb reprocessed the 5' RACE reads via MiXCR and lists one record per CDR3 protein. In the table there are about 180,000 distinct CDR3 sequences, 18% of which are singletons. The sequence derives from a man between 18 and 29 years old who had mild COVID-19 (a few samples of this study predate the infection). Cell type and time point are not known. Sequencing was done on a sample of PBMCs or a T cell subset sorted from them (not recorded which). The chain uses TRBV11-2 and TRBJ2-3; the match to TRBD2 covers 9 bases. CDR3 DNA sequence: TGTGCCAGCAGCGCAGGGCGGGGGGGCCTAGATACGCAGTATTTT. Protein: CASSAGRGGLDTQYF.